The clone carrying this T cell receptor beta chain has more than one count but fewer than ten. Trimming stripped 2 bases from V and 2 bases from J, with 8 bases between. Germline V gives CDR1 SGDLS, CDR2 YYNGEE. The CDR3 runs 14 residues. These data are taken from a study of CD8 T cells in Susac syndrome. An input of roughly 0.45 to 1 ug of RNA was subjected to reverse transcription using random hexamers. MiXCR was run by TCRdb on the immunoSEQ multiplex PCR reads, yielding one entry per CDR3 protein. Of around 300,000 distinct CDR3 sequences in the sample, over 75% are singletons; the top ten hold 0.18%.

J is TRBJ1-5 and V is TRBV9; weak D call: TRBD1 (5 bases). The sequencing sample was made of CD8+ T cells from PBMCs. The TCR comes from a human donor with multiple sclerosis. CDR3 sequence: CASSVGGGNQPQHF. The CDR3 region has the DNA TGTGCCAGCAGCGTTGGGGGAGGCAATCAGCCCCAGCATTTT.